This T cell receptor (beta chain) appears in the sequencing data of a study of T-cell memory formation after mild COVID-19. The CDR3 runs 14 residues. Germline V gene sequence: CDR1 LNHDA, CDR2 SQIVND (reference sequence). With 6 bases clipped from V and 7 bases from J, the junction kept 7 bases outside the gene matches. TCRdb itself ran the 5' RACE reads through MiXCR, one entry per CDR3 protein. The repertoire includes 130,000 to 150,000 distinct CDR3 sequences, about 19% of them detected once, and about 2% sits in the top ten. The rearrangement links TRBV19 to TRBJ2-4, with 9 bases identical to TRBD1. Input material: PBMCs or a T cell subset sorted from them (not recorded which). The receptor was isolated from an adult woman who had mild COVID-19 (a few samples of this study predate the infection). Cell type and time point are not known. The CDR3 sequence is CASRQGAAFNIQYF. For the CDR3, the DNA is TGTGCCAGTAGACAGGGGGCTGCGTTTAACATTCAGTACTTC.